These 7 T cell receptor beta chains came from one sample sequenced in a study of cytomegalovirus exposure and HLA in healthy donors. Amplification used 60 Vbeta primers and 13 Jbeta primers. The protocol was immunoSEQ multiplex PCR, while the TCRdb copy is restricted to in-frame clones and leaves out a portion. The data contain about 240,000 clones, about 81% of them singletons. The sequenced material came from PBMCs. The receptors here all came from a woman in her 40s in good health and CMV-seropositive.

The chain recombines TRBV5-1 with TRBJ2-7, with 11 bases fitting TRBD2. The CDR3 has 18 residues. Germline trimming cut 0 bases from V and 0 bases from J; bases unmatched to any gene: 8. Germline V CDR1 and CDR2: SGHRS, YFSETQ. The CDR3 DNA is TGCGCCAGCAGCTTGGGGGTAGCGGGAGGGCCTTTCTCCTACGAGCAGTACTTC. This translates into CASSLGVAGGPFSYEQYF.

The rearrangement joins TRBV10-3 to TRBJ2-3; 11 nucleotides match TRBD1. The CDR3 extends over 13 amino acids. V shed 8 bases and J 6 bases; nucleotides not matched to a gene: 4. Per germline, CDR1 ENHRY and CDR2 SYGVKD. The CDR3 bases are TGTGCCATCTGGACAGGGGGCATCGATACGCAGTATTTT. Translation gives CAIWTGGIDTQYF.

The chain uses TRBV5-1 and TRBJ1-3; possibly TRBD1 for D (6 bases). This CDR3 has 13 amino acids. From germline, CDR1 is SGHRS and CDR2 YFSETQ. The germline V and J ends were trimmed by 3 bases and 4 bases, with 8 bases remaining between them. CDR3 in DNA: TGCGCCAGCAGCTCGGACAGAGGAAACACCATATATTTT. Translation gives CASSSDRGNTIYF.

This clone appeared once. The rearrangement joins TRBV4-2 to TRBJ2-3; tentatively, D is TRBD2 (5 bases). Germline V gives CDR1 LGHNA, CDR2 YNFKEQ. V was cut by 0 bases and J by 2 bases, with 12 bases left in between. The CDR3 sequence is 16 residues long. The CDR3 coding sequence is TGTGCCAGCAGCCAAGAGGAGGATCAATTCACAGATACGCAGTATTTT. Translation: CASSQEEDQFTDTQYF.

The rearrangement links TRBV27 to TRBJ1-3; D is unresolved. Trimming shortened V by 4 bases and J by 4 bases, and 17 bases separated the two germline ends. The CDR3 consists of 16 residues. The germline V gene has CDR1 MNHEY and CDR2 SMNVEV (reference sequence). The CDR3 sequence is CASSSTRGVRGNTIYF. The CDR3 region has the DNA TGTGCCAGCAGTTCCACTCGCGGTGTGAGAGGAAACACCATATATTTT.

The CDR3 protein is CASNQLAGTSEQYF. As DNA, the CDR3 is TGTGCCAGCAACCAACTAGCGGGTACTTCCGAGCAGTACTTC. This chain joins TRBV7-2 and TRBJ2-7, with 9 bases fitting TRBD2. CDR1 and CDR2 (germline): SGHTA, FQGNSA. J lost 6 bases, V lost 7 bases, and 10 bases had no gene match. The length of the CDR3 is 14 residues.

This clone appeared a single time. V gene TRBV29-1 combines with J gene TRBJ2-1; TRBD2 agrees at 10 bases. The CDR3 spans 13 residues. Germline values: CDR1 SQVTM, CDR2 ANQGSEA. Trimming at V came to 4 bases and at J to 3 bases, leaving 0 bases not matched to a gene. CDR3 bases: TGCAGCGTTGTAGCGGGAGGCTACAATGAGCAGTTCTTC. Amino acid sequence: CSVVAGGYNEQFF.